Each of the 20 T cell receptor beta chains below was sequenced from the same sample in a study of blood T cell repertoires in COVID-19. Profiling relied on immunoSEQ multiplex PCR, and the TCRdb table lists in-frame clones only, not all of them. The sample has 200,000 to 300,000 clones; 86% are singletons. The sample taken for sequencing was peripheral blood. The receptor set was obtained from a woman over 75 with COVID-19, enrolled during active disease.

This clone has a handful of counts. The rearrangement joins TRBV19 to TRBJ1-5; the match to TRBD1 covers 10 bases. After removal of 8 bases from V and 6 bases from J, the junction contained 10 bases not matched to a gene. The germline V gene has CDR1 LNHDA and CDR2 SQIVND (reference sequence). This CDR3 has 15 amino acids. This CDR3 is CASGRQGARGQPQHF. The CDR3 DNA reads as TGTGCCAGTGGGAGACAGGGGGCGCGAGGTCAGCCCCAGCATTTT.

This chain joins TRBV4-2 and TRBJ1-4, with D possibly being TRBD1 (5 bases). V was pared by 0 bases and J by 5 bases, with 10 bases between. This CDR3 is 15 amino acids long. Germline V CDR1 and CDR2: LGHNA, YNFKEQ. The CDR3 DNA is TGTGCCAGCAGCCAAGAAGGGTCAGGGAATGAAAAACTGTTTTTT. The encoded protein is CASSQEGSGNEKLFF.

The rearrangement links TRBV6-2 or TRBV6-3 to TRBJ2-5, with 7 bases that match TRBD2. The junction had 16 bases not matched to a gene; V was cut back by 4 bases and J by 5 bases. The CDR3 runs to 17 residues. Germline V CDR1 and CDR2: MNHEY, SVGEGT. CDR3 sequence: CASSSLAGDMKGETQYF. CDR3 nucleotides: TGTGCCAGCAGTTCCCTCGCGGGGGATATGAAGGGGGAGACCCAGTACTTC.

This chain uses TRBV11-1 with TRBJ1-2; 11 nucleotides match TRBD1. V lost 3 bases to trimming and J lost 6 bases; unmatched junction nucleotides: 9. The CDR3 loop spans 16 amino acids. Germline values: CDR1 SGHAT, CDR2 FQDESV (reference sequence). The CDR3 loop is CASSLPGQGVVHGYTF. The CDR3 DNA reads TGTGCCAGCAGCTTGCCGGGACAGGGGGTAGTACATGGCTACACCTTC.

The chain couples TRBV7-9 to TRBJ2-1, with 8 nucleotides matching TRBD2. Trimming cost V 9 bases and J 5 bases; bases outside gene matches: 6. Looked up from germline, CDR1 is SEHNR and CDR2 is FQNEAQ (reference sequence). The CDR3 sequence is 13 residues long. CDR3 sequence (DNA): TGTGCCAGTCCGCGGGGGGACCACAATGAGCAGTTCTTC. It specifies CASPRGDHNEQFF.

The chain employs TRBV7-2 and TRBJ2-6; TRBD2 aligns across 8 bases. The CDR3 totals 15 residues. Germline V CDR1 and CDR2: SGHTA, FQGNSA. V trimming: 5 bases; J trimming: 2 bases; junction bases outside the gene matches: 2. The CDR3 region is CASSREGPGANVLTF. For the CDR3, the DNA is TGTGCCAGCAGCCGGGAGGGGCCTGGGGCCAACGTCCTGACTTTC. Full variable domain (missing parts from reference TRBV7-2 and TRBJ2-6): GAGVSQSPSNKVTEKGKDVELRCDPISGHTALYWYRQSLGQGLEFLIYFQGNSAPDKSGLPSDRFSAERTGGSVSTLTIQRTQQEDSAVYLCASSREGPGANVLTFGAGSRLTVL.

The chain is built from TRBV9 and TRBJ2-1; 7 bases align to TRBD2. J lost 0 bases, V lost 1 base, and 4 bases had no gene match. CDR1 and CDR2 (germline): SGDLS, YYNGEE. This CDR3 spans 16 amino acids. This chain's CDR3 is CASSVMSSGSYNEQFF. In nucleotides, the CDR3 is TGTGCCAGCAGCGTAATGTCTAGCGGCTCCTACAATGAGCAGTTCTTC.

The chain couples TRBV5-1 to TRBJ2-7; 9 nucleotides agree with TRBD2. V lost 5 bases, J lost 5 bases, and 8 bases stayed unmatched. The CDR3 consists of 14 residues. Germline-derived CDR1 and CDR2 are SGHRS and YFSETQ. The CDR3 DNA follows: TGCGCCAGCAGTTTCGGCGGGGGGGGCGACGAGCAGTACTTC. This encodes CASSFGGGGDEQYF.

The J gene is TRBJ1-6, the V gene TRBV28; D possibly corresponds to TRBD1 (6 bases). Trimming removed 5 bases at V and 10 bases at J, with 18 bases between. CDR1 and CDR2 (germline): MDHEN, SYDVKM. The CDR3 consists of 15 residues. The CDR3 is CASSKVGTRGSPLHF. CDR3 DNA sequence: TGTGCCAGCAGTAAGGTCGGGACAAGAGGATCACCCCTCCACTTT.

The CDR3, as DNA: TGTGCCAGTAGTAGAAGCGGGGCGCAGTGGACCCAGTACTTC. Its protein is CASSRSGAQWTQYF. The chain recombines TRBV19 with TRBJ2-5; 7 bases fit TRBD2. The V and J ends lost 4 bases and 7 bases, in that order; junction bases with no gene match: 9. In germline, CDR1 is LNHDA, CDR2 SQIVND (reference sequence). The CDR3 consists of 14 residues.

The chain combines TRBV5-4 with TRBJ2-1; 7 positions match TRBD2. Per the germline V gene, CDR1 is SGHNT and CDR2 is YYREEE (reference sequence). The CDR3 is 16 amino acids. Losses at the gene ends were 0 bases for V and 0 bases for J; bases not matched to a gene: 3. In nucleotides, the CDR3 is TGTGCCAGCAGCTTGGGACCGGGGGGCTCCTACAATGAGCAGTTCTTC. Protein product: CASSLGPGGSYNEQFF.

The gene calls are TRBV19 and TRBJ1-5; maybe TRBD1 (6 bases). The CDR3 contains 15 residues. Deletions cut 2 bases from V and 5 bases from J, with 13 bases between. Germline values: CDR1 LNHDA, CDR2 SQIVND (reference sequence). CDR3 loop: CASSIQTGFYQPQHF. DNA of the CDR3: TGTGCCAGTAGTATACAAACAGGGTTTTATCAGCCCCAGCATTTT.

This chain links TRBV7-2 with TRBJ1-1; TRBD1 might be the D (5 bases). The CDR3 has 14 amino acids. Germline assignment: CDR1 SGHTA and CDR2 FQGNSA. With 5 bases removed from V and 4 bases from J, the gap between germline ends came to 14 bases. CDR3 bases: TGTGCCAGCAGCCCTCAGAGGGGAGGCACTGAAGCTTTCTTT. Its protein product is CASSPQRGGTEAFF.

The V call is TRBV5-1, the J call TRBJ1-2; 9 nucleotides match TRBD1. Germline V gene lookup returns CDR1 SGHRS and CDR2 YFSETQ. With 4 bases clipped from V and 4 bases from J, the junction kept 8 bases outside the gene matches. The CDR3 runs 15 residues. The CDR3: CASSPRTGETYGYTF. In DNA, the CDR3 is TGCGCCAGCAGCCCCCGGACAGGGGAAACCTATGGCTACACCTTC.

This sequence joins TRBV19 and TRBJ2-3, with 7 bases identical to TRBD1. V trimming: 4 bases; J trimming: 6 bases; junction bases outside the gene matches: 4. CDR3 length: 13 residues. CDR1 LNHDA and CDR2 SQIVND come from the germline V gene (reference sequence). CDR3 nucleotides: TGTGCCAGTAGTAGTACCAGGGGGGATACGCAGTATTTT. Its translation: CASSSTRGDTQYF.

The chain has TRBV10-3 and TRBJ2-3; D is perhaps TRBD1 (6 bases). The ends were cut back, 8 bases at V and 2 bases at J, with 11 bases in the middle. Germline CDR1 ENHRY, CDR2 SYGVKD. This CDR3 has 13 residues. This chain's CDR3 is CAIGGQLTDTQYF. CDR3 sequence (DNA): TGTGCCATCGGAGGACAGCTCACAGATACGCAGTATTTT.

The chain recombines TRBV11-2 with TRBJ1-6, with D uncertain. V gave up 4 bases and J gave up 8 bases, with 9 bases separating them. The germline gives CDR1 SGHAT, CDR2 FQNNGV. CDR3 length equals 13 residues. CDR3 bases: TGTGCCAGCAGCTGGAGGGTAGATTCACCCCTCCACTTT. Protein product: CASSWRVDSPLHF.

The gene calls are TRBV10-3 and TRBJ1-2; no clear D. The germline gives CDR1 ENHRY, CDR2 SYGVKD. The germline V and J ends were trimmed by 10 bases and 4 bases, with 16 bases remaining between them. There are 13 residues in the CDR3. CDR3 coding DNA: TGTGCCACCAGACTACCCGACGGCTATGGCTACACCTTC. Residues: CATRLPDGYGYTF.

The chain has TRBV27 and TRBJ1-4; D gene ambiguous. Germline loops: CDR1 MNHEY, CDR2 SMNVEV (reference sequence). CDR3 size: 15 residues. V was trimmed by 5 bases and J by 5 bases, leaving 15 bases between them. The CDR3 coding sequence is TGTGCCAGCAGTAACGACCCCGGGAGGAATGAAAAACTGTTTTTT. Translation gives CASSNDPGRNEKLFF.

The genes are TRBV6-1 and TRBJ1-5; D is unclear. This CDR3 is 11 amino acids long. Germline V gene data show CDR1 as MNHNS and CDR2 as SASEGT. V lost 2 bases and J lost 9, with 5 bases in between. CDR3 nucleotide sequence: TGTGCCAGCAGTGAACGGGGGCCCCAGCATTTT. Residues: CASSERGPQHF.